The present TCR beta chain was sequenced within a study of blood T cell repertoires in COVID-19. Study background: Material from acute and convalescent COVID-19 was sourced from the United States, Italy and Spain. Sources were T cells, B-cell-depleted T cells, or PBMCs; the material itself was cDNA or gDNA.

Patients in Seattle were enrolled during active infection, then followed longitudinally. As processed by the authors: Quantification of nucleated cells was approximated via reference gene primer amplification. Data came from immunoSEQ multiplex PCR; TCRdb stores just in-frame clones and leaves some out. V and J calls and clone size are as listed in that table; D and trimming were resolved from the DNA. The table shows about 180,000 clones, with 75% to 90% occurring only once. The CDR3 loop spans 13 amino acids. V was trimmed by 4 bases and J by 3 bases, leaving 12 bases between them. Germline assignment: CDR1 SQVTM and CDR2 ANQGSEA.

This sequence originates from a woman in her thirties or forties with COVID-19, enrolled during active disease. The chain is built from TRBV29-1 and TRBJ1-1; D remains unclear. Source material: peripheral blood. This CDR3 is CSVANGFDTEAFF. The CDR3 DNA sequence: TGCAGCGTTGCGAACGGGTTCGACACTGAAGCTTTCTTT.